This entry is about one TCR beta chain. This sample was taken from a study of T cell changes during pregnancy in multiple sclerosis. The repertoire was sequenced with immunoSEQ multiplex PCR; TCRdb's copy has only in-frame clones and lacks some. Of roughly 69,000 clones in the sample, approximately 91% were seen once. With 8 bases clipped from V and 3 bases from J, the junction kept 4 bases outside the gene matches. This CDR3 spans 12 amino acids. In germline, CDR1 is SQVTM, CDR2 ANQGSEA. Source: peripheral blood, taken in the third trimester of pregnancy. V usage is TRBV29-1 and J usage is TRBJ2-1; 7 bases map to TRBD1. This sequence originates from a female donor with multiple sclerosis, enrolled in a pregnancy study. CDR3 nucleotides: TGCAGCCCCTGGACAGGCTACAATGAGCAGTTCTTC. Translated, it gives CSPWTGYNEQFF.